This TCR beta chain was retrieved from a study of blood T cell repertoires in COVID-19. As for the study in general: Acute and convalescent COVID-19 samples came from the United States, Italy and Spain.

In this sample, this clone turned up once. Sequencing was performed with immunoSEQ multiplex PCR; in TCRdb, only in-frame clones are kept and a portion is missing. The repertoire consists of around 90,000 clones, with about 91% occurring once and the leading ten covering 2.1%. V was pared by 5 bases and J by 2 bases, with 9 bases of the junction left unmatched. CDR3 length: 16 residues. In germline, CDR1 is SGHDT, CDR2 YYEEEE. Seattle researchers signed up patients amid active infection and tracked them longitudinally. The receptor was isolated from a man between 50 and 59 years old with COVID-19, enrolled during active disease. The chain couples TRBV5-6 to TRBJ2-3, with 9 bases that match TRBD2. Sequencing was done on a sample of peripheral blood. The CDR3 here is CASSLEAGGHTDTQYF. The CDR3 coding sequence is TGTGCCAGCAGTCTTGAGGCGGGGGGGCACACAGATACGCAGTATTTT.